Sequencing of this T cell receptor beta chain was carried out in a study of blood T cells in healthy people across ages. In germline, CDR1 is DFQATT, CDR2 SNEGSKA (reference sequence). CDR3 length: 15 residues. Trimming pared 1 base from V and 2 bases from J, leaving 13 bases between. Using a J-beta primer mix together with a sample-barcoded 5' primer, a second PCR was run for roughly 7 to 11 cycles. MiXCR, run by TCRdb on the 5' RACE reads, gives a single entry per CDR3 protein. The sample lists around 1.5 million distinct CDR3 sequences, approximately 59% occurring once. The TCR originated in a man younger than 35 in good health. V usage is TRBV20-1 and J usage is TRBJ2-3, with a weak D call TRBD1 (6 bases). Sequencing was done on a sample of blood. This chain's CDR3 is CSARVVQGYTDTQYF. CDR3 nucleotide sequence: TGCAGTGCTAGAGTAGTACAGGGTTACACAGATACGCAGTATTTT.